This TCR beta chain emerged from a study of T cells in Graves' hyperthyroidism and ophthalmopathy. General study results and limits: With a median lead of around 6.7 months before onset, the model predicted ophthalmopathy. Peripheral blood also featured most of the thyroid clonotypes expanded above 0.001.

Diagnosis of hyperthyroidism was new in patients aged 18 to 65, and its duration was under 2 months. Each diagnosis was grounded in clinical symptoms, serum thyroxine and TRAb, thyroid ultrasound, and orbital computed tomography. Germline V CDR1 and CDR2: MNHEY, SVGAGI. The CDR3 is 15 residues long. Trimming took 2 bases from V and 2 from J; bases not matched to a gene: 3. It was RNA transcripts that yielded the amplified TCR beta CDR3 regions. The TCR CDR3 first-round RT-PCR relied on the HTBI primer set. In TCRdb, the multiplex PCR reads were re-called with MiXCR into one record per CDR3 protein. The table records some 800,000 distinct CDR3 sequences, roughly 40% of them present only once. The table lists this clonotype with a few counts. Antigen unknown.

The receptor comes from a young man with Graves' hyperthyroidism. The chain recombines TRBV6-5 with TRBJ1-3; TRBD1 aligns across 7 bases. Material: blood. CDR3 region: CASSYGRGPGNTIYF. The CDR3 DNA follows: TGTGCCAGCAGTTACGGGAGGGGGCCTGGAAACACCATATATTTT.